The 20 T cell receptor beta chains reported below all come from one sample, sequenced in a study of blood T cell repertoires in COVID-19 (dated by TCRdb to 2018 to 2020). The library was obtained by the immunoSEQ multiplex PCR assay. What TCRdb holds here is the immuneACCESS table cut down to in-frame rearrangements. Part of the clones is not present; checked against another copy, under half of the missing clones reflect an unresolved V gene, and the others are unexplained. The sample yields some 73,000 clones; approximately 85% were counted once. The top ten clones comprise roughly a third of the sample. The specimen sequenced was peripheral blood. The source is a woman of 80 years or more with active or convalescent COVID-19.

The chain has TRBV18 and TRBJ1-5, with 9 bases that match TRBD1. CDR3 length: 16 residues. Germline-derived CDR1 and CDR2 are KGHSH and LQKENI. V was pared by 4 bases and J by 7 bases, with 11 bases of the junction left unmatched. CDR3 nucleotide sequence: TGTGCCAGCTCACAGACCACAGGGGGCTCACGGCAGCCCCAGCATTTT. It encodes CASSQTTGGSRQPQHF.

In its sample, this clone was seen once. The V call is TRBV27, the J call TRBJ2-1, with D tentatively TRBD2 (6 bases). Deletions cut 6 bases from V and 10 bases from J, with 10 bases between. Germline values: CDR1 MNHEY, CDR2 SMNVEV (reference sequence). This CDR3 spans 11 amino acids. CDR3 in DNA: TGTGCCAGCAGCTTTCGGGGGGAGCAGTTCTTC. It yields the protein CASSFRGEQFF.

The CDR3 protein is CASSLGRAGTGELFF. The CDR3 region has the DNA TGTGCCAGCAGTTTAGGCAGGGCCGGCACCGGGGAGCTGTTTTTT. V and J are TRBV27 and TRBJ2-2, with D tentatively TRBD1 (5 bases). V dropped 2 bases and J dropped 4 bases, with 11 bases sitting between them. The V gene's germline CDR1 is MNHEY and CDR2 SMNVEV (reference sequence). The CDR3 consists of 15 residues.

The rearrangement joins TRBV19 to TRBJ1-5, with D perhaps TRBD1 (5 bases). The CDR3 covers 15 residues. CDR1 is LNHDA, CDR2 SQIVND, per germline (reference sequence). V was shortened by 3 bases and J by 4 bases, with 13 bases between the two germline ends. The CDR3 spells CASSIGARLNQPQHF. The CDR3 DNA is TGTGCCAGTAGTATTGGGGCCAGGCTTAATCAGCCCCAGCATTTT.

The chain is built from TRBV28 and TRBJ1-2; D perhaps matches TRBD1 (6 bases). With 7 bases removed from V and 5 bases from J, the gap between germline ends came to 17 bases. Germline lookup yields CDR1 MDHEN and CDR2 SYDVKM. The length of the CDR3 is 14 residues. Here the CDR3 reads CASNVGASNYGYTF. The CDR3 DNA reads TGTGCCAGCAATGTGGGGGCGAGTAATTATGGCTACACCTTC.

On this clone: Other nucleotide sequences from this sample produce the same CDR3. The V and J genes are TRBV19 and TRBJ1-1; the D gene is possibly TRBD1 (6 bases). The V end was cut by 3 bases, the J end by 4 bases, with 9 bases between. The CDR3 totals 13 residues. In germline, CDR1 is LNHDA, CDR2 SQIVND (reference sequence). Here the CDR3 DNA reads TGTGCCAGTAGTATTCAGGGGTCCACTGAAGCTTTCTTT. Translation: CASSIQGSTEAFF.

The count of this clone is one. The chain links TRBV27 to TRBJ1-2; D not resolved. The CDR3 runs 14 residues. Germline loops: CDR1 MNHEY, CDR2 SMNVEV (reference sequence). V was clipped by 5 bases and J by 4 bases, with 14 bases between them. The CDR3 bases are TGTGCCAGCAGTCCCCATGCAGGCATCTATGGCTACACCTTC. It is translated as CASSPHAGIYGYTF.

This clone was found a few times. CDR3 sequence reads: CASSYQGPLNEKLFF. CDR3 nucleotide sequence: TGTGCCAGCAGTTACCAGGGCCCTCTTAATGAAAAACTGTTTTTT. The V gene is TRBV6-8, the J gene TRBJ1-4; D might be TRBD1 (5 bases). Germline CDR1 MNHGY, CDR2 SAAAGT. The CDR3 loop spans 15 amino acids. Trimming cost V 2 bases and J 4 bases, with 11 bases left between them.

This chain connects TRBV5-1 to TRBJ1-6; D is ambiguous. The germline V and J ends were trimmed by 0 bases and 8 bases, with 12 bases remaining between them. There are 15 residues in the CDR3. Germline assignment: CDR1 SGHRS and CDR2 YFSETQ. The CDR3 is CASSLVGGWYSPLHF. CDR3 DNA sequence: TGCGCCAGCAGCTTGGTGGGCGGGTGGTATTCACCCCTCCACTTT.

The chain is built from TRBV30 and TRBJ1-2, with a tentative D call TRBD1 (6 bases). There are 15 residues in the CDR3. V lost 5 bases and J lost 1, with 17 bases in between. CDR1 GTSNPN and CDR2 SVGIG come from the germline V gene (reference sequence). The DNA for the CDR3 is TGTGCCTGGTTCGGGACACTCCCCATTAACTATGGCTACACCTTC. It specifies CAWFGTLPINYGYTF.

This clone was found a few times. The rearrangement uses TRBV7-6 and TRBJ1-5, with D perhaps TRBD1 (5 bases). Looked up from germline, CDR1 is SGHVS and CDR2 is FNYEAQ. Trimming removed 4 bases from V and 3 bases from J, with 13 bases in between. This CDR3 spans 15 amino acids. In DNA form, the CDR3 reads TGTGCCAGCAGCTCTAGAGGACATCACAATCAGCCCCAGCATTTT. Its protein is CASSSRGHHNQPQHF.

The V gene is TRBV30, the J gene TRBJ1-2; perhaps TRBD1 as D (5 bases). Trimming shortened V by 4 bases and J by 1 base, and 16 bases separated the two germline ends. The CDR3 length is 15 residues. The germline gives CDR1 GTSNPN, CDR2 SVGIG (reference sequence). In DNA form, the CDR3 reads TGTGCCTGGAACCTTGGGGCCCGAAATAACTATGGCTACACCTTC. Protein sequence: CAWNLGARNNYGYTF. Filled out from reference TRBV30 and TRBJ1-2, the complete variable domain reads SQTIHQWPATLVQPVGSPLSLECTVEGTSNPNLYWYRQAAGRGLQLLFYSVGIGQISSEVPQNLSASRPQDRQFILSSKKLLLSDSGFYLCAWNLGARNNYGYTFGSGTRLTVV.

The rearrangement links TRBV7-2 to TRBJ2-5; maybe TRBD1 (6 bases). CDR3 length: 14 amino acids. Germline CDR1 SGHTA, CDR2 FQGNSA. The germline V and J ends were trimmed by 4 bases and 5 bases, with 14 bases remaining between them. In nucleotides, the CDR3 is TGTGCCAGCAGCTCTTACAGGGCCGGGGAGACCCAGTACTTC. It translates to CASSSYRAGETQYF.

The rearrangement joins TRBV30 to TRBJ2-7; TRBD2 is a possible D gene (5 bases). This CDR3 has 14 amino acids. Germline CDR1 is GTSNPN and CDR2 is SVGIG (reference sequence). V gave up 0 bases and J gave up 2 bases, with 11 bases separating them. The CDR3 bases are TGTGCCTGGAGTGTACCCCCCGGGGCCTACGAGCAGTACTTC. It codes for CAWSVPPGAYEQYF.

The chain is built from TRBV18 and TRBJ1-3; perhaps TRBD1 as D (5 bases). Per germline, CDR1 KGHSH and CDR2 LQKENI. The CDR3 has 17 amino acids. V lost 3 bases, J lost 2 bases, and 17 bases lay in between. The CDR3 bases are TGTGCCAGCTCACCTTCCCTGCCAGGGAACACTGGAAACACCATATATTTT. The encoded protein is CASSPSLPGNTGNTIYF.

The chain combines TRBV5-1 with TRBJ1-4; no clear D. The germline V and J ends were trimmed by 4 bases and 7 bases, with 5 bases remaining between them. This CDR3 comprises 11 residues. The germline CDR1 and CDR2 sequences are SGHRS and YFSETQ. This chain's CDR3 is CASSLGEKLFF. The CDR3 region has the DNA TGCGCCAGCAGCCTCGGTGAAAAACTGTTTTTT.

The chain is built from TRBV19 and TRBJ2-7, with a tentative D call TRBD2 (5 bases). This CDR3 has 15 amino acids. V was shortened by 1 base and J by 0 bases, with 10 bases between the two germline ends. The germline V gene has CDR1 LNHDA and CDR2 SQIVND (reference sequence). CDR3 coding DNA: TGTGCCAGTAGTATAGTAGAGGGTGCCTCCTACGAGCAGTACTTC. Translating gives CASSIVEGASYEQYF. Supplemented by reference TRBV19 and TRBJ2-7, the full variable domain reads DGGITQSPKYLFRKEGQNVTLSCEQNLNHDAMYWYRQDPGQGLRLIYYSQIVNDFQKGDIAEGYSVSREKKESFPLTVTSAQKNPTAFYLCASSIVEGASYEQYFGPGTRLTVT.

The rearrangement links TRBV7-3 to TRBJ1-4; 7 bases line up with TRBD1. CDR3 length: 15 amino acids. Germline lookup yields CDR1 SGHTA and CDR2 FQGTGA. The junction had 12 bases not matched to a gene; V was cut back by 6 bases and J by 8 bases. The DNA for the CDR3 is TGTGCCAGCAGGTCAAGGGGGACAGTATCGGAAAAACTGTTTTTT. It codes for CASRSRGTVSEKLFF.

This CDR3 reads CASSSGSNTEAFF. The CDR3 DNA follows: TGTGCCAGCAGTTCAGGGTCGAACACTGAAGCTTTCTTT. V usage is TRBV6-6 and J usage is TRBJ1-1, with TRBD1 as a possible D gene (5 bases). V lost 4 bases to trimming and J lost 1 base, with 7 bases between them. Germline loops: CDR1 MNHNY, CDR2 SVGAGI (reference sequence). The CDR3 sequence is 13 residues long.

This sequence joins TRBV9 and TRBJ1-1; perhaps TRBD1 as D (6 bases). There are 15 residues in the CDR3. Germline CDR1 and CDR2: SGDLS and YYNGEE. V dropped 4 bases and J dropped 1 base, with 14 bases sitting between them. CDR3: CASSSRAGANTEAFF. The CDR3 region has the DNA TGTGCCAGCAGCTCCAGAGCAGGGGCGAACACTGAAGCTTTCTTT.